This T cell receptor (beta chain) came from a study of blood T cell repertoires in COVID-19. Participants, roughly 18 to 90 years old, spanned more than 20 US areas. Participants reported their clinical history, and cohort assignment relied on those reports. A PCR-confirmed or clinician-diagnosed COVID-19 case had contacted exposed participants within 2 weeks of entry. In the source study's methods: Amplification with reference gene primers provided the estimates of nucleated cell counts. Measured with immunoSEQ multiplex PCR; TCRdb has only the in-frame clones, and not every one. D and trimming were read from the DNA, whereas the V and J calls and clone size are those reported in that table. The data contain a few hundred thousand clones, 70% to 90% of them singletons. This CDR3 has 12 residues. The V gene lost 0 bases and the J gene lost 9 bases, with 9 bases spanning the gap. Germline V gene sequence: CDR1 SGDLS, CDR2 YYNGEE.

This clone was detected once. The chain links TRBV9 to TRBJ1-2; the D is unclear. The sequenced material came from PBMCs or T cells enriched from blood (not recorded which). The receptor's source is a woman in her forties or fifties who had been exposed to COVID-19. This chain's CDR3 is CASSVESGSYTF. CDR3 nucleotide sequence: TGTGCCAGCAGCGTAGAGTCAGGTAGCTACACCTTC.